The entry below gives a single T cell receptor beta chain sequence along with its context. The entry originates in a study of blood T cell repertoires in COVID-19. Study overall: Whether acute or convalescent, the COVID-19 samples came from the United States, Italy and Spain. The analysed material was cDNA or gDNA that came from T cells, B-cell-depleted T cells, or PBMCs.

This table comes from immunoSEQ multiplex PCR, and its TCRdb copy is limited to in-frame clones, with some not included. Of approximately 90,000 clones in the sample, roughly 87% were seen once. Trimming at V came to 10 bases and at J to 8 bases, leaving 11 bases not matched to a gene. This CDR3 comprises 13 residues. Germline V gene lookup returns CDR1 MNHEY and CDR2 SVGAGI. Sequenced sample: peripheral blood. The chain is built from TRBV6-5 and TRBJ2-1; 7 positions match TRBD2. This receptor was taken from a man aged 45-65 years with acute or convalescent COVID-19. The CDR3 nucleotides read TGTGCCACGTCGACTAGCAGCGGCTATGAGCAGTTCTTC. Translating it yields CATSTSSGYEQFF.